This TCR beta chain was profiled in a study of CXCR3 chemokines and chemotherapy response in bladder cancer. This clonotype is labeled large. One entry per CDR3 protein, called by TCRdb with MiXCR from the PCR reads. The table lists over 3,000 distinct CDR3 sequences, around 17% of them singletons. The specimen was taken from a patient whose treatment included neoadjuvant chemotherapy. The source is a human donor with bladder cancer that did not respond to neoadjuvant chemotherapy.

CDR3 region: CASSRASGGYGYTF. Here the CDR3 DNA reads TGTGCCAGCAGTAGGGCTTCCGGGGGCTATGGCTACACCTTC. The chain is built from TRBV6-5 and TRBJ1-2; D possibly corresponds to TRBD1 (5 bases). Germline V gene lookup returns CDR1 MNHEY and CDR2 SVGAGI. Trimming cost V 5 bases and J 4 bases, with 14 bases left between them. The CDR3 consists of 14 residues.